The T cell receptor beta chain described here comes from a study of T cell responses to AZD1222 COVID-19 vaccine. Study outcomes and limitations: Just 5 to 7 people given AZD1222 tested seropositive at baseline. Spike was spanned by vaccine-associated CD4 TCRs, with dominance at 160-218 and 743-854.

The V and J ends lost 3 bases and 8 bases, in that order; junction bases with no gene match: 8. CDR3 size: 16 residues. Per the germline V gene, CDR1 is MNHEY and CDR2 is SMNVEV (reference sequence). With regard to this clone: The antigen remains unidentified.

The table came from immunoSEQ multiplex PCR; TCRdb's copy has only in-frame clones and leaves some out. The sample contains approximately 220,000 clones, roughly 91% of which appear only once. This sequence originates from an adult in good health. The V gene is TRBV27, the J gene TRBJ1-6; 9 nucleotides agree with TRBD1. The sequencing used peripheral blood, collected on day 0 of MenACWY control vaccination. The CDR3 DNA reads TGTGCCAGCAGTTTCATACAGGGGGCGGGGGATTCACCCCTCCACTTT. Encoded protein: CASSFIQGAGDSPLHF.